This T cell receptor beta chain emerged from a study of blood T cell repertoires in COVID-19. This CDR3 is built from 15 residues. V lost 3 bases and J lost 4; bases outside the gene matches: 5. Germline V gene sequence: CDR1 MDHEN, CDR2 SYDVKM. TCRdb's table, derived via immunoSEQ multiplex PCR, lists solely in-frame clones and lacks some. Of more than 40,000 clones listed, approximately 86% are singletons. The chain is built from TRBV28 and TRBJ2-3; 9 positions agree with TRBD2. The receptor comes from a woman between 45 and 65 years old who had recovered from COVID-19. Sequences were obtained from PBMCs or T cells enriched from blood (not recorded which). The CDR3 DNA reads as TGTGCCAGCAGTTTTGCGGGGGGGCCACCAGATACGCAGTATTTT. Its protein product is CASSFAGGPPDTQYF. Drawing the rest from reference TRBV28 and TRBJ2-3, the complete variable domain is DVKVTQSSRYLVKRTGEKVFLECVQDMDHENMFWYRQDPGLGLRLIYFSYDVKMKEKGDIPEGYSVSREKKERFSLILESASTNQTSMYLCASSFAGGPPDTQYFGPGTRLTVL.